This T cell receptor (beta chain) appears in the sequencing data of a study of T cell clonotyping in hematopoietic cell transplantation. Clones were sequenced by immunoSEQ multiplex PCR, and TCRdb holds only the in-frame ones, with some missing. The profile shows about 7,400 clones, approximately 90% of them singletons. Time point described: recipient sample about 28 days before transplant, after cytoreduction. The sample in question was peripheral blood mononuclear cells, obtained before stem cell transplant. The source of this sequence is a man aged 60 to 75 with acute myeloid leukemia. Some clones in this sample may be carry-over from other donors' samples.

The chain's CDR3 is CASSRSGTGASYEQYF. CDR3 in DNA: TGTGCCAGCAGTCGATCCGGGACAGGCGCGTCCTACGAGCAGTACTTC. V usage is TRBV27 and J usage is TRBJ2-7, with TRBD1 matching 8 bases. J was trimmed by 1 base and V by 5 bases; bases with no gene match: 10. Germline V gives CDR1 MNHEY, CDR2 SMNVEV (reference sequence). The length of the CDR3 is 16 residues.